This T cell receptor beta chain was captured in a study of early T cells in non-severe SARS-CoV-2 infection. Overall study: Sequenced material consisted of bulk RNA (from unsorted whole blood), and chains were unpaired. Overall study findings and caveats: VDJdb matching skewed toward anti-spike CD8 responses, missing private and CD4 specificities.

Researchers tagged individual cDNA molecules with unique molecular identifiers. TCRdb itself ran the 5' RACE reads through MiXCR, one entry per CDR3 protein. The sample contains more than 65,000 distinct CDR3 sequences, around 13% of which appear only once. The CDR3 length is 14 residues. The germline V and J ends were trimmed by 0 bases and 2 bases, with 5 bases remaining between them. This clonotype was observed at least ten times. Its target is not known. The V call is TRBV12-3 or TRBV12-4, the J call TRBJ1-3; no clear D gene. The source material was whole blood. The clonotype comes from an adult who was a healthcare worker with PCR-confirmed SARS-CoV-2 infection or an uninfected control (not recorded which). CDR3 sequence (DNA): TGTGCCAGCAGTTTAGCCGGGGCTGGAAACACCATATATTTT. It translates to CASSLAGAGNTIYF.